The 8 T cell receptor beta chains below were found in one sample sequenced in a study of blood T cell repertoires in COVID-19. Sequenced by immunoSEQ multiplex PCR; TCRdb stores in-frame clones only, minus some. In the table there are about 35,000 clones, roughly nine tenths of which are singletons. Sequenced material: peripheral blood. The receptors derive from a man in his fifties or sixties with active COVID-19.

The V gene is TRBV4-2, the J gene TRBJ1-2; perhaps TRBD1 as D (5 bases). From germline, CDR1 is LGHNA and CDR2 YNFKEQ. The CDR3 is 17 amino acids. Trimming shortened V by 1 base and J by 1 base, and 16 bases separated the two germline ends. This CDR3 is CASSQGGGPALNYGYTF. The DNA for the CDR3 is TGTGCCAGCAGCCAAGGGGGGGGACCTGCCCTTAACTATGGCTACACCTTC.

The J gene is TRBJ2-1, the V gene TRBV15, with a possible D match to TRBD2 (6 bases). The CDR3 loop spans 16 amino acids. Germline V lookup: CDR1 LNHNV, CDR2 YYDKDF (reference sequence). Trimming pared 0 bases from V and 6 bases from J, leaving 15 bases between. CDR3 amino acids: CATSRELPSAGNEQFF. The CDR3, as DNA: TGTGCCACCAGCAGAGAGCTGCCTAGCGCTGGCAATGAGCAGTTCTTC.

V gene TRBV18 combines with J gene TRBJ2-3; TRBD2 matches at 7 bases. Looked up from germline, CDR1 is KGHSH and CDR2 is LQKENI. Trimming at V came to 0 bases and at J to 6 bases, leaving 21 bases not matched to a gene. There are 20 residues in the CDR3. The CDR3 reads CASSPPMAGDPGLHPDTQYF. The CDR3 nucleotides are TGTGCCAGCTCACCACCGATGGCGGGAGACCCTGGCCTTCACCCCGATACGCAGTATTTT. Looking up the rest from reference TRBV18 and TRBJ2-3 gives the full variable domain: NAGVMQNPRHLVRRRGQEARLRCSPMKGHSHVYWYRQLPEEGLKFMVYLQKENIIDESGMPKERFSAEFPKEGPSILRIQQVVRGDSAAYFCASSPPMAGDPGLHPDTQYFGPGTRLTVL.

The chain employs TRBV7-9 and TRBJ2-4; 8 nucleotides align to TRBD2. Germline V gives CDR1 SEHNR, CDR2 FQNEAQ (reference sequence). The V segment lost 2 bases and the J segment 9 bases; nucleotides outside the gene matches: 9. The CDR3 runs to 15 residues. The DNA for the CDR3 is TGTGCCAGCAGCTTATACCCGGGGGGGCCGGGCATTCAGTACTTC. It specifies CASSLYPGGPGIQYF.

The chain employs TRBV4-3 and TRBJ1-5; unclear D gene. This CDR3 has 13 residues. Trimming stripped 5 bases from V and 5 bases from J, with 10 bases between. Germline CDR1 reads LGHNA; CDR2 reads YSLEER. CDR3 nucleotide sequence: TGCGCCAGCAGCACTAGGGTGCATCAGCCCCAGCATTTT. Amino acids: CASSTRVHQPQHF.

The chain combines TRBV4-1 with TRBJ2-7; perhaps TRBD1 as D (6 bases). This CDR3 comprises 18 residues. CDR1 is MGHRA and CDR2 is YSYEKL in the germline V gene. With 2 bases removed from V and 2 bases from J, the gap between germline ends came to 22 bases. The CDR3 sequence is CASSQSTSQGNRAYEQYF. DNA of the CDR3: TGCGCCAGCAGCCAAAGTACCTCACAGGGAAACAGGGCCTACGAGCAGTACTTC.

CDR3 in amino acids: CASSQAGGRETQYF. CDR3 sequence (DNA): TGTGCCAGCAGCCAAGCGGGAGGGCGGGAGACCCAGTACTTC. V usage is TRBV28 and J usage is TRBJ2-5, with 10 bases aligning to TRBD2. Unmatched junction bases numbered 6, after V lost 6 bases and J lost 5 bases. CDR1 MDHEN and CDR2 SYDVKM come from the germline V gene. This CDR3 region has 14 residues.

The rearrangement joins TRBV6-4 to TRBJ1-5, with 7 bases identical to TRBD1. V lost 6 bases, J lost 7 bases, and 9 bases stayed unmatched. Germline CDR1 reads MRHNA; CDR2 reads SNTAGT. The CDR3 runs 14 residues. The CDR3 nucleotides are TGTGCCAGCAGACTACAGGGGTGGAGGCAGCCCCAGCATTTT. It encodes CASRLQGWRQPQHF.